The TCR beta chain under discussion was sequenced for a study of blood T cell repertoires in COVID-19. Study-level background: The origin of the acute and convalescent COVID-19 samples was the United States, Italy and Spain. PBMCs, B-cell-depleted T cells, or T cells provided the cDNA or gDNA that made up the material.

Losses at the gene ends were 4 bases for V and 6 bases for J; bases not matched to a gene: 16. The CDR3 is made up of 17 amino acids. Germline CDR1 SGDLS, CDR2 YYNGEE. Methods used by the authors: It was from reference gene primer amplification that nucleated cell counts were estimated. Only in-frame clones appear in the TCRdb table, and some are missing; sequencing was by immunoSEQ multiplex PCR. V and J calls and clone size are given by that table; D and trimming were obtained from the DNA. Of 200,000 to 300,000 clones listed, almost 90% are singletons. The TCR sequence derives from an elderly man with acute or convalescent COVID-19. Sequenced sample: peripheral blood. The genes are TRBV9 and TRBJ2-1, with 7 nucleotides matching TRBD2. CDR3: CASSTQPGLVGGNEQFF. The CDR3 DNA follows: TGTGCCAGCAGCACACAACCAGGACTAGTAGGAGGCAATGAGCAGTTCTTC.